The present T cell receptor beta chain was sequenced within a study of T cell changes during pregnancy in multiple sclerosis (dated by TCRdb to the late 2010s). Concerning the study at large: The study examined how the T cell repertoire changed over the course of pregnancy in women with multiple sclerosis.

Regarding this clone: This clone's antigen is unknown. Qualities for individual bases were not recorded, and no much larger clone is one base off.

Receptor libraries were prepared by the immunoSEQ multiplex PCR assay. TCRdb carries this immuneACCESS record with in-frame sequences only. Its versions omit some clonotypes, under half of them owing to an unresolved V gene in the studies checked, with the rest unexplained. This sample comprises approximately 99,000 clones, less than 95% of them detected only once. The ten largest clones take up over 0.6% of the sample. This specimen consisted of peripheral blood, obtained in the second trimester of pregnancy. The clonotype originates from a female donor in good health, enrolled as a control in a pregnancy study.

The DNA sequence is given as TGTGCCAGCAGCGTAGGAGGGCGGGAGCCCCCCAATGAGCAGTTCTTC. Its product reads: CASSVGGREPPNEQFF. Recombination linked TRBV9 to TRBJ2-1; the junction holds 7 bases that match TRBD2. Ends trimmed: V by 0 bases, J by 6 bases; bases unmatched to a gene: 9. From cysteine to phenylalanine, the CDR3 is 16 amino acids long. The kept DNA is CDR3 alone, 48 bases in frame from the first base. Looking up the germline V gene yields CDR1 SGDLS and CDR2 YYNGEE. The reference TRBV9 and TRBJ2-1 proteins fill in what lies around the CDR3, so the full variable domain reads DSGVTQTPKHLITATGQRVTLRCSPRSGDLSVYWYQQSLDQGLQFLIQYYNGEERAKGNILERFSAQQFPDLHSELNLSSLELGDSALYFCASSVGGREPPNEQFFGPGTRLTVL.